The 30 T cell receptor beta chains given below trace back to one sample, sequenced in a study of T cells in Graves' hyperthyroidism and ophthalmopathy. The CDR3 regions of TCR beta were amplified from RNA transcripts. First-round RT-PCR with HTBI primers amplified the TCR CDR3 region. TCRdb re-analysed the multiplex PCR reads in MiXCR, keeping a single row per CDR3 protein. The sample consists of under 300,000 distinct CDR3 sequences, roughly 15% of them appearing once. The source material was blood. The receptors here all came from a middle-aged woman with Graves' hyperthyroidism that later progressed to Graves' ophthalmopathy.

This clonotype was detected only once. The CDR3 sequence: CASSGLAGVQQFF. The CDR3 nucleotides are TGTGCCAGCAGCGGACTAGCGGGAGTGCAGCAGTTCTTC. The rearrangement links TRBV2 to TRBJ2-1, with 13 nucleotides matching TRBD2. CDR1 is SNHLY, CDR2 FYNNEI, per germline. This CDR3 contains 13 residues. Trimming at V came to 6 bases and at J to 11 bases, leaving 4 bases not matched to a gene. The full variable domain, with the rest looked up from reference TRBV2 and TRBJ2-1, is EPEVTQTPSHQVTQMGQEVILRCVPISNHLYFYWYRQILGQKVEFLVSFYNNEISEKSEIFDDQFSVERPDGSNFTLKIRSTKLEDSAMYFCASSGLAGVQQFFGPGTRLTVL.

The chain recombines TRBV28 with TRBJ2-1; 16 bases fit TRBD2. Germline V CDR1 and CDR2: MDHEN, SYDVKM. The CDR3 runs 16 residues. V dropped 5 bases and J dropped 7; count of bases not matched to a gene: 5. The CDR3 here is CASSPGLAGGYNEQFF. In nucleotides, the CDR3 is TGTGCCAGCAGTCCGGGACTAGCGGGAGGGTATAATGAGCAGTTCTTC.

The chain has TRBV2 and TRBJ2-3; D may be TRBD2 (5 bases). V shed 3 bases and J shed 5 bases, with 18 bases lying between them. Germline lookup yields CDR1 SNHLY and CDR2 FYNNEI. CDR3 length: 16 residues. This CDR3 is CASSELWEFGIDTQYF. In DNA form, the CDR3 reads TGTGCCAGCAGTGAGTTGTGGGAGTTTGGTATAGATACGCAGTATTTT.

This clonotype was picked up a small number of times. The gene calls are TRBV2 and TRBJ2-1; 8 bases map to TRBD2. Looked up from germline, CDR1 is SNHLY and CDR2 is FYNNEI. The CDR3 runs to 17 residues. With 7 bases clipped from V and 5 bases from J, the junction kept 16 bases outside the gene matches. The CDR3: CASKREEAGETDNEQFF. The CDR3, as DNA: TGTGCCAGCAAAAGGGAGGAAGCGGGAGAGACGGACAATGAGCAGTTCTTC. Together with reference TRBV2 and TRBJ2-1, the CDR3 gives the full variable domain: EPEVTQTPSHQVTQMGQEVILRCVPISNHLYFYWYRQILGQKVEFLVSFYNNEISEKSEIFDDQFSVERPDGSNFTLKIRSTKLEDSAMYFCASKREEAGETDNEQFFGPGTRLTVL.

Details on this clonotype: An end of the junction does not agree with germline; a read error may underlie this. The chain is built from TRBV7-9 and TRBJ2-1; D is unclear. The CDR3 sequence is 12 residues long. CDR1 is SEHNR, CDR2 FQNEAQ, per germline (reference sequence). The DNA for the CDR3 is TGTGCCAGCAGCTTAGACTACAATGGGCAGTTCTTC. Encoded protein: CASSLDYNGQFF. The whole variable domain, filled in from reference TRBV7-9 and TRBJ2-1, reads DTGVSQNPRHKITKRGQNVTFRCDPISEHNRLYWYRQTLGQGPEFLTYFQNEAQLEKSRLLSDRFSAERPKGSFSTLEIQRTEQGDSAMYLCASSLDYNGQFFGPGTRLTVL.

This clonotype was counted many times. This chain uses TRBV6-1 with TRBJ2-7, with 9 bases aligning to TRBD2. The CDR3 contains 14 residues. Germline V lookup: CDR1 MNHNS, CDR2 SASEGT. The V and J ends lost 5 bases and 4 bases, in that order; junction bases with no gene match: 6. The CDR3 DNA sequence: TGTGCCAGCAGTTCGGCGGCGGGGGGGTACGAGCAGTACTTC. This gives the protein CASSSAAGGYEQYF.

This clonotype was detected many times. V is TRBV29-1 and J is TRBJ2-5, with 7 bases aligning to TRBD2. V was clipped by 8 bases and J by 2 bases; unmatched bases: 5. CDR1 is SQVTM and CDR2 is ANQGSEA in the germline V gene. This CDR3 comprises 12 residues. The CDR3 DNA is TGCAGCTACCGGGGGGATCAAGAGACCCAGTACTTC. It translates to CSYRGDQETQYF.

This clonotype was picked up many times. The V gene is TRBV6-1, the J gene TRBJ2-1; 11 nucleotides agree with TRBD2. The ends lost 8 bases at V and 8 bases at J; junction bases unmatched: 5. Germline loops: CDR1 MNHNS, CDR2 SASEGT. This CDR3 comprises 13 residues. CDR3 sequence: CASHRSGGDEQFF. The CDR3 nucleotides are TGTGCCAGCCATCGTAGCGGGGGGGATGAGCAGTTCTTC.

This clonotype occurred many times. This chain connects TRBV4-1 to TRBJ1-1; no clear D. This CDR3 spans 13 amino acids. The germline CDR1 and CDR2 sequences are MGHRA and YSYEKL. Deletions cut 2 bases from V and 0 bases from J, with 4 bases between. CDR3 nucleotides: TGCGCCAGCAGCCAAAGGGTGAACACTGAAGCTTTCTTT. Translated: CASSQRVNTEAFF.

The sample holds many counts of this clonotype. The rearrangement uses TRBV29-1 and TRBJ2-5; D remains unclear. Trimming pared 3 bases from V and 3 bases from J, leaving 17 bases between. CDR1 is SQVTM and CDR2 is ANQGSEA in the germline V gene. The CDR3 is 15 amino acids. The CDR3 region is CSVEVRPSWEETQYF. In DNA, the CDR3 is TGCAGCGTTGAGGTTCGCCCGTCATGGGAAGAGACCCAGTACTTC.

V is TRBV4-1 and J is TRBJ2-2; 10 positions match TRBD2. Germline V gene data show CDR1 as MGHRA and CDR2 as YSYEKL. This CDR3 comprises 20 residues. V lost 2 bases to trimming and J lost 2 bases; unmatched junction nucleotides: 14. The CDR3 DNA reads as TGCGCCAGCAGCCAATCAACCCCAAAGACTAGCGGGCTTAACACCGGGGAGCTGTTTTTT. Amino acids: CASSQSTPKTSGLNTGELFF.

The chain joins TRBV10-2 to TRBJ2-2; a weak D match, TRBD1 (5 bases). V lost 7 bases and J lost 5, with 14 bases in between. Per the germline V gene, CDR1 is WSHSY and CDR2 is SAAADI. This CDR3 has 14 amino acids. The CDR3 sequence is CASIGAGWTGELFF. The CDR3 DNA reads as TGCGCCAGCATAGGGGCAGGGTGGACCGGGGAGCTGTTTTTT.

The chain carries TRBV9 and TRBJ2-7; D gene unclear. V was cut by 0 bases and J by 0 bases, with 13 bases left in between. The CDR3 spans 16 residues. Germline assignment: CDR1 SGDLS and CDR2 YYNGEE. Here the CDR3 reads CASSVGDDGYSYEQYF. CDR3 nucleotides: TGTGCCAGCAGCGTAGGAGATGACGGGTACTCCTACGAGCAGTACTTC.

The sample holds many counts of this clonotype. The chain carries TRBV11-3 and TRBJ2-2; D is unresolved. The ends were cut back, 2 bases at V and 6 bases at J, with 10 bases in the middle. This CDR3 region has 14 residues. CDR1 is SGHNT and CDR2 is YENEEA in the germline V gene. The CDR3 protein is CASSLSRSAGELFF. The CDR3 DNA is TGTGCCAGCAGCTTATCCAGGTCCGCCGGGGAGCTGTTTTTT. Combining the CDR3 with reference TRBV11-3 and TRBJ2-2 gives the whole variable domain EAGVVQSPRYKIIEKKQPVAFWCNPISGHNTLYWYLQNLGQGPELLIRYENEEAVDDSQLPKDRFSAERLKGVDSTLKIQPAELGDSAVYLCASSLSRSAGELFFGEGSRLTVL.

This clonotype was recorded many times. CDR3 sequence: CSAKGSYNSPLHF. As DNA, the CDR3 is TGCAGTGCTAAGGGATCCTATAATTCACCCCTCCACTTT. This chain links TRBV20-1 with TRBJ1-6; D not resolved. CDR1 and CDR2 (germline): DFQATT, SNEGSKA (reference sequence). The CDR3 loop spans 13 amino acids. Trimming shortened V by 4 bases and J by 1 base, and 5 bases separated the two germline ends.

The sample holds many counts of this clonotype. The rearrangement joins TRBV10-3 to TRBJ2-3; D may be TRBD1 (6 bases). Trimming shortened V by 2 bases and J by 2 bases, and 8 bases separated the two germline ends. The CDR3 is 14 amino acids. Germline lookup yields CDR1 ENHRY and CDR2 SYGVKD. Written as DNA, the CDR3 is TGTGCCATCAGTGAGGGACAGCACACAGATACGCAGTATTTT. It specifies CAISEGQHTDTQYF.

Ten or more counts support this clonotype. This rearrangement joins TRBV7-2 to TRBJ1-5; no reliable D call. Trimming took off 1 base at V and 0 bases at J, with 7 bases between the two ends. This CDR3 spans 15 amino acids. Germline V gene lookup returns CDR1 SGHTA and CDR2 FQGNSA. The DNA of the CDR3 is TGTGCCAGCAGCTTAGGCAGAGATAGCAATCAGCCCCAGCATTTT. Encoded protein: CASSLGRDSNQPQHF.

In its sample, this clonotype was seen many times. CDR3 DNA: TGTGCCAGCAGCTTAGTTCCGGGGGCCTACGAGCAGTACTTC. This sequence encodes CASSLVPGAYEQYF. The chain combines TRBV7-8 with TRBJ2-7; a possible D gene is TRBD2 (6 bases). This CDR3 contains 14 residues. V was clipped by 1 base and J by 2 bases, with 9 bases between them. From germline, CDR1 is SGHVS and CDR2 FQNEAQ.

The chain carries TRBV6-1 and TRBJ1-6; D perhaps matches TRBD1 (6 bases). Between the trimmed V and J ends, which lost 5 bases and 5 bases, there was a span of 13 bases. This CDR3 has 15 amino acids. CDR1 and CDR2 from the germline V gene are MNHNS and SASEGT. The CDR3 spells CASSKRTDDNSPLHF. The CDR3 coding sequence is TGTGCCAGCAGTAAGAGGACAGATGATAATTCACCCCTCCACTTT.

This clonotype was recorded many times. The chain carries TRBV5-5 and TRBJ2-5, with D perhaps being TRBD1 or TRBD2 (5 bases each). Germline assignment: CDR1 SGHKS and CDR2 YYEKEE (reference sequence). This CDR3 contains 14 residues. V was shortened by 7 bases and J by 6 bases, with 19 bases between the two germline ends. The CDR3 here is CASRSGGGQQTQYF. In DNA, the CDR3 is TGTGCCAGCCGCTCCGGTGGGGGTCAGCAGACCCAGTACTTC. Filled out from reference TRBV5-5 and TRBJ2-5, the complete variable domain reads DAGVTQSPTHLIKTRGQQVTLRCSPISGHKSVSWYQQVLGQGPQFIFQYYEKEERGRGNFPDRFSARQFPNYSSELNVNALLLGDSALYLCASRSGGGQQTQYFGPGTRLLVL.

This clonotype was picked up a small number of times. This rearrangement joins TRBV2 to TRBJ2-7; D possibly corresponds to TRBD2 (5 bases). V was clipped by 6 bases and J by 6 bases, with 15 bases between them. CDR1 SNHLY and CDR2 FYNNEI come from the germline V gene. The CDR3 contains 13 residues. The CDR3 bases are TGTGCCAGCAGCACCGGGATCTTCTCCGAGCAGTACTTC. Translation gives CASSTGIFSEQYF.

This clonotype was seen a handful of times. V is TRBV19 and J is TRBJ1-5; 10 bases line up with TRBD1. Germline V gives CDR1 LNHDA, CDR2 SQIVND (reference sequence). V shed 1 base, J shed 4 bases, and the junction held 16 bases outside the gene matches. The CDR3 has 20 residues. CDR3 sequence (DNA): TGTGCCAGTAGTATAGGTCTCCTGTCCCGGGACAGGGGTTGGAATCAGCCCCAGCATTTT. Its translation is CASSIGLLSRDRGWNQPQHF.

This clonotype showed up just a few times. This chain uses TRBV10-2 with TRBJ2-1, with D uncertain. The CDR3 covers 14 residues. V lost 9 bases to trimming and J lost 2 bases, with 14 bases between them. Germline V gene sequence: CDR1 WSHSY, CDR2 SAAADI. CDR3 amino acids: CASLDAPPYNEQFF. The CDR3 DNA is TGCGCCAGTCTGGACGCCCCCCCCTACAATGAGCAGTTCTTC.

Many counts were recorded for this clonotype. The rearrangement links TRBV20-1 to TRBJ2-5; 7 positions match TRBD1. The CDR3 runs 13 residues. Germline CDR1 is DFQATT and CDR2 is SNEGSKA (reference sequence). Trimming removed 1 base from V and 2 bases from J; junction bases left unmatched: 1. The CDR3 is CSARVGQQETQYF. The CDR3 DNA reads as TGCAGTGCTAGAGTGGGACAGCAAGAGACCCAGTACTTC.

This clonotype came up many times. V gene TRBV18 combines with J gene TRBJ1-2; the D is unclear. Germline lookup yields CDR1 KGHSH and CDR2 LQKENI. The CDR3 totals 13 residues. Trimming stripped 3 bases from V and 7 bases from J, with 12 bases between. Here the CDR3 reads CASSPQDTSGYTF. CDR3 coding DNA: TGTGCCAGCTCACCCCAAGACACCTCTGGCTACACCTTC.

This clonotype was seen ten or more times. V and J are TRBV3-1 and TRBJ2-3; tentative D call: TRBD2 (6 bases). Germline CDR1 reads LGHDT; CDR2 reads YNNKEL (reference sequence). With 2 bases removed from V and 4 bases from J, the gap between germline ends came to 7 bases. CDR3 length equals 13 residues. CDR3 bases: TGTGCCAGCAGCCAATCGGGGGCAGATACGCAGTATTTT. This translates into CASSQSGADTQYF.

The chain combines TRBV7-9 with TRBJ2-7, with D tentatively TRBD1 (6 bases). The CDR3 totals 14 residues. CDR1 is SEHNR and CDR2 is FQNEAQ in the germline V gene (reference sequence). V lost 5 bases and J 7 bases, leaving 18 bases between the germline ends. For the CDR3, the DNA is TGTGCCAGCAGCATCCCTGAGGGGGTCGGAGAGCAGTACTTC. Residues: CASSIPEGVGEQYF.

This clonotype was found many times. The chain carries TRBV29-1 and TRBJ1-5; 9 bases map to TRBD1. Germline CDR1 and CDR2: SQVTM and ANQGSEA. The CDR3 totals 13 residues. V dropped 6 bases and J dropped 4; count of bases not matched to a gene: 4. In DNA form, the CDR3 reads TGCAGCGTAACGACAGGGGGTAATCAGCCCCAGCATTTT. Translated, it gives CSVTTGGNQPQHF.

This clonotype was observed many times. The genes are TRBV27 and TRBJ1-6; D possibly corresponds to TRBD1 (6 bases). This CDR3 spans 16 amino acids. Per the germline V gene, CDR1 is MNHEY and CDR2 is SMNVEV (reference sequence). With 2 bases removed from V and 7 bases from J, the gap between germline ends came to 15 bases. CDR3 amino acids: CASSLGGPGVNSPLHF. The CDR3 DNA sequence: TGTGCCAGCAGTTTAGGGGGCCCGGGGGTAAATTCACCCCTCCACTTT.

The J gene is TRBJ2-7, the V gene TRBV28, with TRBD1 matching 9 bases. This CDR3 comprises 15 residues. V dropped 3 bases and J dropped 4; count of bases not matched to a gene: 7. Germline V gene sequence: CDR1 MDHEN, CDR2 SYDVKM. CDR3 in amino acids: CASSFAGTGSYEQYF. CDR3 sequence (DNA): TGTGCCAGCAGTTTCGCCGGGACAGGGTCTTACGAGCAGTACTTC.